This TCR beta chain was captured in a study of T cell changes during pregnancy in multiple sclerosis (dated by TCRdb to the late 2010s). Regarding the study in general: The study examined how the T cell repertoire changed over the course of pregnancy in women with multiple sclerosis.

The germline V gene provides CDR1 LGHNA and CDR2 YSLEER. From cysteine to phenylalanine, the CDR3 is 16 amino acids long. CDR3 DNA is the only sequence kept; it has 48 bases, read in frame from the first base. Clipping removes 0 bases from V and 4 bases from J, with 4 as the unmatched junction base count. Library method: the immunoSEQ multiplex PCR assay. Entries here come from immuneACCESS through TCRdb and include only in-frame sequences with V and J called. Some clones fail to appear in such tables; in the studies checked, an unresolved V gene covers under half of the shortfall, and the cause of the remainder is unknown. Counted in this sample were about 46,000 clones; about 90% of them appeared once. In total, the top ten clones hold under 9.5% of the sample. This clone was recorded once. Its antigen is not yet known. No qualities accompany the bases; no much larger clone lies one base away.

This TCR derives from a female donor with multiple sclerosis, enrolled in a pregnancy study. Source: CD8+ T cells from peripheral blood mononuclear cells, taken after pregnancy. The chain is assembled from TRBV4-3 and TRBJ2-1, with TRBD1 identical over 9 junction bases. The nucleotides read TGCGCCAGCAGCCAAGATTTCGGGACAGGGTACAATGAGCAGTTCTTC. Its translation reads: CASSQDFGTGYNEQFF.